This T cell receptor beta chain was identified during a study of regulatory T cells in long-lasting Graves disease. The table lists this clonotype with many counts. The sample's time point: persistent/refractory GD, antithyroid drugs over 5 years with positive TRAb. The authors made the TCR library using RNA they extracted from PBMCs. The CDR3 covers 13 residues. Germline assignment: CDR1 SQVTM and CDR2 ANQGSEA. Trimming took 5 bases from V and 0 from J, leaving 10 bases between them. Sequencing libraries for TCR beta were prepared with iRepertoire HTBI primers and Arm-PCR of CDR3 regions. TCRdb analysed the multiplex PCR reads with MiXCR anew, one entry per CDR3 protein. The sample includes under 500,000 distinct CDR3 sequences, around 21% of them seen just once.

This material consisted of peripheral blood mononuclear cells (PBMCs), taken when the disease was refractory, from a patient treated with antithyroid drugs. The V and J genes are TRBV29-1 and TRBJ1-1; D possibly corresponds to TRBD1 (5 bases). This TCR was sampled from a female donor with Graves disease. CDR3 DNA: TGCAGCGTTTTGACAGCCCTGAACACTGAAGCTTTCTTT. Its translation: CSVLTALNTEAFF.